This T cell receptor (beta chain) was captured by sequencing in a study of blood T cell repertoires in COVID-19 (dated by TCRdb to the early 2020s). In terms of the full investigation: The collaborator samples originated in the United States, Italy and Spain and spanned the acute and convalescent phases of COVID-19. The material from the prospective study consisted of cDNA or gDNA derived from T cells, B-cell-depleted T cells, or PBMCs. The repertoires were made available in a free public database intended to serve as a resource for research on the immune response to SARS-CoV-2. Sample metadata almost always included a de-identified subject ID, COVID-19 status, age in years and sex. The samples were drawn from the first 160 participants of the ongoing ImmuneRACE study and from over 950 subjects provided by 6 global collaborators. Deeply sampled blood TCRbeta repertoires from subjects exposed to, actively infected with, or recovered from COVID-19 were included in the dataset. HLA class I and class II types, where available, came from metadata supplied by the sample provider rather than from assay-based typing. Study-wide conclusions, independent of this receptor: The amount of clinical and demographic metadata varied by source and participant and was provided uncurated.

TCRbeta CDR3 regions were amplified from genomic DNA using the immunoSEQ Assay, a bias-controlled multiplex PCR. Under the source paper's analysis protocol: The number of nucleated cells in each sample was estimated by amplification of reference gene primers within the assay. To quantify the absolute abundance of each unique TCRbeta CDR3 rearrangement, sequence reads were collapsed and filtered. For each sample, productive Simpson clonality was calculated as the square root of Simpson's diversity index over productive rearrangements. The immuneACCESS repertoire file appears here via TCRdb, limited to in-frame rearrangements. These files lack a portion of the clones; in checked studies, under half of the deficit traces to unresolved V genes, and the cause of the others is not known. The DNA was the basis for D and trimming; V, J and clone size are from that table. For this sample there are some 110,000 clones; over 65% appear just once. Roughly 2.4% of the sample goes to the ten largest clones.

Each collaborating institution followed its own protocols to collect whole blood in K2EDTA tubes. For TCRbeta analysis, collaborator samples were shipped as frozen whole blood, as isolated PBMCs, or as DNA extracted from either sample type. Comments on this clone: The antigen it recognizes is unknown. Base quality data are lacking; no much larger clone is found one base away.

The sequenced sample was peripheral blood. The sequence derives from a young man with acute or convalescent COVID-19.

The CDR3 amino acid sequence is: CASSERQGGAEAFF. The DNA sequence follows: TGTGCCAGCAGTGAACGACAGGGCGGCGCTGAAGCTTTCTTT. Recombination joined TRBV6-1 with TRBJ1-1, with TRBD1 identical over 7 junction bases. CDR1 and CDR2, per the germline V gene, are MNHNS and SASEGT. From its cysteine to its phenylalanine, the CDR3 spans 14 amino acids. The CDR3 DNA has 42 bases and is translated from base 1. At the junction V is shortened by 2 bases and J by 6 bases; bases outside the gene matches: 6.